Here is one TCR beta chain with its context. This clonotype was seen a handful of times. The specificity of this receptor is unknown. Per-nucleotide qualities are absent, and no much larger clonotype sits a single base away. The CDR3 covers 14 residues, taking in both the cysteine and the phenylalanine. The only DNA kept is the CDR3, 42 bases in frame from the first base. V loses 1 base of germline sequence and J loses 8 bases, and the interval between the two ends is 14 bases. CDR1 and CDR2, looked up from the germline V gene, are SNHLY and FYNNEI. This record comes from a study of blood T cells in healthy people across ages (dated by TCRdb to the mid-2010s). In the study overall: In model experiments, template switching captured roughly one uniquely barcoded TCR beta cDNA molecule for every two T cells. The study measured age-related changes in TCR beta repertoire diversity using deep sequencing normalized with unique cDNA molecular identifiers. The donors were split into four age groups: young (average approximately 16 years), middle-aged (more than 35), aged (about 62) and long-lived (roughly 80). To avoid experimental bias, donors of different ages were spread randomly across the sequencing lanes. The study analyzed two additional independent replicas of 1 million unique cDNA reads from the same blood draw for two donors, one aged 18 to 30 and one aged 80 or older.

What the study reported, not specific to this receptor: Donor CMV infection status was unknown, potentially confounding age-related changes in expanded clonotypes. Conclusive comparison of naive and antigen-experienced compartments was prevented by the profiling of bulk unsorted PBMCs. Compared with the aged group, the long-lived group had more naive CD4+ T cells, fewer expanded clones and increased TCR diversity, a pattern suggesting age selection. There was a strong correlation between observed TCR beta diversity and the percentage of naive T cells measured by flow cytometry. Observed TCR beta diversity per million T cells fell roughly linearly with age, and a significant reduction was already apparent by age roughly 40. Estimates of total diversity from one million sequenced T cells were regarded as lower bounds and underestimates.

The donors were some 39 Caucasian individuals from Russia, aged 6 to 90 years, who were systemically healthy. Ten milliliters of peripheral blood were drawn from each donor into EDTA-treated Vacutainer tubes. PBMCs were isolated by Ficoll-Paque density-gradient centrifugation, with at least 6 million obtained per sample. Trizol reagent was used to extract total RNA from PBMCs, with at least 6 micrograms per sample. For every donor, an aliquot of PBMCs went through flow cytometry to measure the percentages of naive CD45RAhigh/CD27high T cells. Receptor libraries were prepared by 5' RACE. Sequencing was performed on an Illumina HiSeq 2500. A second PCR of roughly 7 to 12 cycles was run with a J-beta primer mix and a sample-barcoded 5' primer. A unique molecular identifier was introduced onto each TCR beta cDNA molecule by a template-switch 5' adaptor carrying 12 random nucleotides. Each sample yielded at least 2.5 million CDR3-containing paired-end reads. The Mint cDNA synthesis kit, primed by a TRBC-specific oligonucleotide, was used to synthesize first-strand cDNA from all RNA. After uracil-DNA glycosylase treatment, a first 18-cycle PCR used universal primers M1SS and BC2_uni_R on all cDNA. The paper's processing steps were these. Each sample was normalized by randomly selecting 1 million high-quality reads, each carrying a distinct molecular identifier. Instead of being binned into consensus sequences, reads with shared molecular identifiers were discarded. MiTCR, run with a Q25 quality threshold and the strictest error-elimination algorithm, handled CDR3 identification, clonotype clustering and error correction. A nonparametric unseen species model with Euler transformation was used to estimate a lower bound on total TCR beta diversity. TCRdb reprocessing: public reads trimmed at Q25 with fastp, clones called with MiXCR, in-frame beta chains kept. Each CDR3 protein appears once, grouped with its most common genes and DNA. In this record, the V and J calls reflect TCRdb's handling and not the investigators' own analysis. The sample includes 1.5 million to 2 million distinct CDR3 sequences, with 28% observed a single time. The ten largest clonotypes hold about 7.7% of the sample.

Recombination linked TRBV2 to TRBJ1-2; tentative D gene TRBD1, with 6 bases matching. The source is a woman in her thirties in good health. The specimen was blood. The sequenced DNA: TGTGCCAGCAGTGAAGGTTCCAGGGGTAACGGCTACACCTTC. Translated, this gives CASSEGSRGNGYTF.